This T cell receptor (beta chain) derives from a study of T cell repertoires in cytomegalovirus infection. Study at large: The study used recently identified HLA-C-restricted and well-studied HLA-B-restricted CMV epitopes. Findings of the study overall: There were HLA-C-restricted CMV-specific TCR beta clonotypes dominating the ex vivo response. Summed public TCR beta family frequency identified CMV carriers bearing the relevant HLA.

Looked up from germline, CDR1 is LNHDA and CDR2 is SQIVND (reference sequence). This CDR3 is built from 16 residues. Trimming removed 3 bases from V and 0 bases from J; junction bases left unmatched: 7. For this clonotype: Its target is not known.

TCRdb independently ran MiXCR on the reads; one entry per CDR3 protein. The sample shows more than 250,000 distinct CDR3 sequences, roughly 25% of them seen only once. The chain links TRBV19 to TRBJ2-7, with TRBD1 matching over 8 bases. The TCR sequence derives from a human donor in good health (CMV status not recorded). Some clones in this sample may be carry-over from other donors' samples. This sample comprised cultured PBMCs, obtained from culture after CMV antigen stimulation. The CDR3 loop reads CASSMTRTGLSYEQYF. For the CDR3, the DNA is TGTGCCAGTAGTATGACTAGGACAGGGCTCTCCTACGAGCAGTACTTC.